This is a list of T cell receptor beta chains from one sample in a study of radiotherapy plus CTLA-4 blockade in lung cancer. Profiling relied on immunoSEQ multiplex PCR, and the TCRdb table lists in-frame clones only, not all of them. The data show roughly 59,000 clones, under 75% seen once. Sequencing used peripheral blood, obtained from a patient treated with radiotherapy plus ipilimumab. The receptor set was obtained from a human donor with non-small cell lung cancer whose response to radiotherapy plus ipilimumab could not be evaluated. Both conserved end residues are part of each CDR3. The D gene is left open where the match is weak. Rows give clone size only sometimes, using once, few, many, or a class for an expanded clone.

J gene: TRBJ2-7
D gene: -
clone size: -
V gene: TRBV6-5
CDR3 DNA: TGTGCCAGCAGCCCAGGTGTATCGTACTCCTACGAGCAGTACTTC
CDR3 protein: CASSPGVSYSYEQYF

J gene: TRBJ2-2
D gene: -
clone size: -
V gene: TRBV13
CDR3 DNA: TGTGCCAGTAGGGAGGGGGCGAACACCGGGGAGCTGTTTTTT
CDR3 protein: CASREGANTGELFF

J gene: TRBJ2-5
D gene: -
clone size: few
V gene: TRBV5-4
CDR3 DNA: TGTGCCAGCAGCTTGATGGGGGCCGCACAAGAGACCCAGTACTTC
CDR3 protein: CASSLMGAAQETQYF

J gene: TRBJ1-3
D gene: -
clone size: few
V gene: TRBV7-3
CDR3 DNA: TGTGCCAGCAGCCGGCGCGGGGCCAGCTCTGGAAACACCATATATTTT
CDR3 protein: CASSRRGASSGNTIYF

J gene: TRBJ2-7
D gene: TRBD2
clone size: -
V gene: TRBV5-6
CDR3 DNA: TGTGCCAGCAGACTCGGACTAGCGGGGGATAGCTACGAGCAGTACTTC
CDR3 protein: CASRLGLAGDSYEQYF

J gene: TRBJ2-7
D gene: TRBD2
clone size: -
V gene: TRBV7-3
CDR3 DNA: TGTGCCAGCAGCCCCTCCCGGACTAGCGGGAGTTACGAGCAGTACTTC
CDR3 protein: CASSPSRTSGSYEQYF

J gene: TRBJ2-3
D gene: -
clone size: -
V gene: TRBV5-1
CDR3 DNA: TGCGCCAGCAGCTCCACAACCAGCACAGATACGCAGTATTTT
CDR3 protein: CASSSTTSTDTQYF

J gene: TRBJ1-1
D gene: TRBD1
clone size: -
V gene: TRBV28
CDR3 DNA: TGTGCCAGCAGGCCGGGACAGATGAACACTGAAGCTTTCTTT
CDR3 protein: CASRPGQMNTEAFF

J gene: TRBJ2-5
D gene: -
clone size: -
V gene: TRBV5-1
CDR3 DNA: TGCGCCAGCACCCCGCGCCTAGGTACCCAAGAGACCCAGTACTTC
CDR3 protein: CASTPRLGTQETQYF

J gene: TRBJ1-5
D gene: TRBD1
clone size: -
V gene: TRBV30
CDR3 DNA: TGTGCCTGGAGTGCGGACAGGGGAGATCAGCCCCAGCATTTT
CDR3 protein: CAWSADRGDQPQHF

J gene: TRBJ2-1
D gene: -
clone size: -
V gene: TRBV30
CDR3 DNA: TGTGCCTGGAGTGTCTACGGTGAGCAGTTCTTC
CDR3 protein: CAWSVYGEQFF

J gene: TRBJ2-7
D gene: -
clone size: -
V gene: TRBV27
CDR3 DNA: TGTGCCAGCAGTTTACGGGGTTGGGATAACCTTTACGAGCAGTACTTC
CDR3 protein: CASSLRGWDNLYEQYF

J gene: TRBJ1-6
D gene: -
clone size: -
V gene: TRBV30
CDR3 DNA: TGTGCCTGGAGACCGGGGAGCTATAATTCACCCCTCCACTTT
CDR3 protein: CAWRPGSYNSPLHF

J gene: TRBJ1-6
D gene: -
clone size: -
V gene: TRBV30
CDR3 DNA: TGTGCCTGGAAGGTACAGGGTACTTCACCCCTCCACTTT
CDR3 protein: CAWKVQGTSPLHF

J gene: TRBJ2-7
D gene: -
clone size: -
V gene: TRBV4-1
CDR3 DNA: TGCGCCAGCAGCTCCCGGGAACTAAGGGACGAGCAGTACTTC
CDR3 protein: CASSSRELRDEQYF

J gene: TRBJ1-2
D gene: -
clone size: -
V gene: TRBV4-2
CDR3 DNA: TGTGCCAGCAGCCAAGAACAGGGAGCCCCATATGGCTACACCTTC
CDR3 protein: CASSQEQGAPYGYTF

J gene: TRBJ2-1
D gene: -
clone size: -
V gene: TRBV5-6
CDR3 DNA: TGTGCCAGCAGCTTTCGGTGGGAGGCCTCTTACAATGAGCAGTTCTTC
CDR3 protein: CASSFRWEASYNEQFF

J gene: TRBJ1-1
D gene: -
clone size: -
V gene: TRBV4-1
CDR3 DNA: TGCGCCAGCAGCCAAGACAGGGGAACCACTGAAGCTTTCTTT
CDR3 protein: CASSQDRGTTEAFF

J gene: TRBJ1-2
D gene: TRBD1
clone size: -
V gene: TRBV5-6
CDR3 DNA: TGTGCCAGCAGCTTGTTACAGGGGTCCTATGGCTACACCTTC
CDR3 protein: CASSLLQGSYGYTF

J gene: TRBJ1-4
D gene: -
clone size: few
V gene: TRBV7-9
CDR3 DNA: TGTGCCAGCAGCTTAGTACGGGGAGAGGAGGAAAAACTGTTTTTT
CDR3 protein: CASSLVRGEEEKLFF

J gene: TRBJ2-1
D gene: TRBD2
clone size: once
V gene: TRBV9
CDR3 DNA: TGTGCCAGCAGCGTGCGAACTAGCGGGAGTAGTTCCCATGAGCAGTTCTTC
CDR3 protein: CASSVRTSGSSSHEQFF

J gene: TRBJ1-2
D gene: -
clone size: -
V gene: TRBV14
CDR3 DNA: TGTGCCAGCAGCCCACTAGTCAGCCACTATGGCTACACCTTC
CDR3 protein: CASSPLVSHYGYTF

J gene: TRBJ1-5
D gene: -
clone size: -
V gene: TRBV7-2
CDR3 DNA: TGTGCCAGCAGCTTAGGCTTCCAGGGTCAGCCCCAGCATTTT
CDR3 protein: CASSLGFQGQPQHF

J gene: TRBJ1-1
D gene: -
clone size: -
V gene: TRBV11-2
CDR3 DNA: TGTGCCAGCAGCCGCAGTCTCACTGAAGCTTTCTTT
CDR3 protein: CASSRSLTEAFF

J gene: TRBJ1-5
D gene: -
clone size: few
V gene: TRBV6-1
CDR3 DNA: TGTGCCAGCAGGCTGGTCGCAGGCAATCAGCCCCAGCATTTT
CDR3 protein: CASRLVAGNQPQHF

J gene: TRBJ2-3
D gene: TRBD1
clone size: once
V gene: TRBV19
CDR3 DNA: TGTGCCAGTAGTATAGTAGGGACAGGGGGGAGCACAGATACGCAGTATTTT
CDR3 protein: CASSIVGTGGSTDTQYF

J gene: TRBJ2-7
D gene: TRBD2
clone size: few
V gene: TRBV2
CDR3 DNA: TGTGCCAGCATTCAGTTTGCGGGGGATGCGTCGGAAGAGCAGTACTTC
CDR3 protein: CASIQFAGDASEEQYF

J gene: TRBJ1-4
D gene: -
clone size: -
V gene: TRBV28
CDR3 DNA: TGTGCCAGCAGTTTAATCGGATCGGGTCGGGAAAAACTGTTTTTT
CDR3 protein: CASSLIGSGREKLFF

J gene: TRBJ2-1
D gene: -
clone size: -
V gene: TRBV27
CDR3 DNA: TGTGCCAGCAGCGGCGGGGCCCTTAGCTCCTACAATGAGCAGTTCTTC
CDR3 protein: CASSGGALSSYNEQFF

J gene: TRBJ2-3
D gene: TRBD2
clone size: -
V gene: TRBV4-2
CDR3 DNA: TGTGCCAGCAGCCAAGAAGTCGGGAGGGCCACAGATACGCAGTATTTT
CDR3 protein: CASSQEVGRATDTQYF

J gene: TRBJ2-2
D gene: TRBD1
clone size: -
V gene: TRBV5-1
CDR3 DNA: TGCGCCAGCACACCGGGACAGGGCGACACCGGGGAGCTGTTTTTT
CDR3 protein: CASTPGQGDTGELFF

J gene: TRBJ1-1
D gene: -
clone size: -
V gene: TRBV4-1
CDR3 DNA: TGCGCCAGCGGCGGGCGATATCGGGCTTTCTTT
CDR3 protein: CASGGRYRAFF

J gene: TRBJ2-7
D gene: -
clone size: -
V gene: TRBV4-1
CDR3 DNA: TGCGCCAGCAGCCAGGAGAGTATGATGCCGTTTTCCTACGAGCAGTACTTC
CDR3 protein: CASSQESMMPFSYEQYF

J gene: TRBJ2-7
D gene: TRBD2
clone size: -
V gene: TRBV5-8
CDR3 DNA: TGTGCCAGCAGCCTAAACGGGGGGAAAATCTCCTACGAGCAGTACTTC
CDR3 protein: CASSLNGGKISYEQYF

J gene: TRBJ1-1
D gene: -
clone size: -
V gene: TRBV25-1
CDR3 DNA: TGTGCCAGCAGTGAATATGCATTTTTAGGCAGGGCCAGCGAAGCTTTCTTT
CDR3 protein: CASSEYAFLGRASEAFF

J gene: TRBJ2-1
D gene: -
clone size: -
V gene: TRBV10-1
CDR3 DNA: TGCGCCAGCAGTGATCAACAGGGGCAGTTCTTC
CDR3 protein: CASSDQQGQFF

J gene: TRBJ1-1
D gene: TRBD1
clone size: once
V gene: TRBV5-6
CDR3 DNA: TGTGCCAGCAGCTTCGGGGACAGGTTTGAAGCTTTCTTT
CDR3 protein: CASSFGDRFEAFF

J gene: TRBJ1-1
D gene: TRBD1
clone size: -
V gene: TRBV19
CDR3 DNA: TGTGCCAGTAGTATAGGTACAGGGGGGAACACTGAAGCTTTCTTT
CDR3 protein: CASSIGTGGNTEAFF

J gene: TRBJ1-6
D gene: -
clone size: -
V gene: TRBV5-6
CDR3 DNA: TGTGCCAGCAGCTTGGGACAGAGCTATAATTCACCCCTCCACTTT
CDR3 protein: CASSLGQSYNSPLHF

J gene: TRBJ2-5
D gene: -
clone size: -
V gene: TRBV9
CDR3 DNA: TGTGCCAGCAGCCCCCGTAATGAGCGACAAGAGACCCAGTACTTC
CDR3 protein: CASSPRNERQETQYF

J gene: TRBJ2-7
D gene: TRBD1
clone size: few
V gene: TRBV5-1
CDR3 DNA: TGCGCCAGCAGCTTGTATCCAGGACAGGGGACCGAAATCTACGAGCAGTACTTC
CDR3 protein: CASSLYPGQGTEIYEQYF

J gene: TRBJ2-3
D gene: -
clone size: -
V gene: TRBV7-3
CDR3 DNA: TGTGCCAGCAGCCCGACAGGTCTAACCGGTACGCAGTATTTT
CDR3 protein: CASSPTGLTGTQYF

J gene: TRBJ1-1
D gene: TRBD1
clone size: few
V gene: TRBV29-1
CDR3 DNA: TGCAGCGTTGTACAGGGGGGGCAACTGAAAGCTTTCTTT
CDR3 protein: CSVVQGGQLKAFF

J gene: TRBJ2-1
D gene: -
clone size: -
V gene: TRBV9
CDR3 DNA: TGTGCCAGCAGCGTAGAAAGCGGGCCCGCGTTCTTC
CDR3 protein: CASSVESGPAFF

J gene: TRBJ1-1
D gene: -
clone size: -
V gene: TRBV4-3
CDR3 DNA: TGCGCCAGCAGCCAAGGGGGGCCAACGGAGACTGAAGCTTTCTTT
CDR3 protein: CASSQGGPTETEAFF

J gene: TRBJ2-1
D gene: TRBD2
clone size: once
V gene: TRBV7-3
CDR3 DNA: TGTGCCAGCAGCTCCCCCGGACTAGCGGGAGACGGTGAGCAGTTCTTC
CDR3 protein: CASSSPGLAGDGEQFF

J gene: TRBJ1-6
D gene: -
clone size: -
V gene: TRBV5-5
CDR3 DNA: TGTGCCAGCAGCCCCCCGGCGGGACTGATTAATTCACCCCTCCACTTT
CDR3 protein: CASSPPAGLINSPLHF

J gene: TRBJ1-1
D gene: -
clone size: few
V gene: TRBV10-1
CDR3 DNA: TGCGCCAGCCGGAGGACGGTGAACACTGAAGCTTTCTTT
CDR3 protein: CASRRTVNTEAFF

J gene: TRBJ1-3
D gene: TRBD1
clone size: medium-sized
V gene: TRBV7-9
CDR3 DNA: TGTGCCAGCAGCTCGGGACAGGGTTCCTCTGGAAACACCATATATTTT
CDR3 protein: CASSSGQGSSGNTIYF

J gene: TRBJ2-7
D gene: TRBD1
clone size: -
V gene: TRBV4-2
CDR3 DNA: TGTGCCAGCAGCCAAGGGACAGGGGTCCACGAGCAGTACTTC
CDR3 protein: CASSQGTGVHEQYF

J gene: TRBJ1-4
D gene: TRBD1
clone size: -
V gene: TRBV4-2
CDR3 DNA: TGTGCCAGCAGCCAGGCGGACAGGGGGCTGGGTCTGTTTTTT
CDR3 protein: CASSQADRGLGLFF